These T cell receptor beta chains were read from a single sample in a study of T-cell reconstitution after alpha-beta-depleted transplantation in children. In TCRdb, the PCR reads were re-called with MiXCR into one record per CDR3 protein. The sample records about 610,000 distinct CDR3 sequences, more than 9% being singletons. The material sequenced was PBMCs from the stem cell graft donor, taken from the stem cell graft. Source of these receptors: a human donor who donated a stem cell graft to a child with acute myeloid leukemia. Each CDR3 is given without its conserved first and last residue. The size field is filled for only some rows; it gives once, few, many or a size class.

CDR3aa: ASSPTGGMGNEQF
j_gene: TRBJ2-1
v_gene: TRBV12-3/TRBV12-4
abundance: NA

CDR3aa: ASSLVGGLIGSYEQY
j_gene: TRBJ2-7
v_gene: TRBV5-1
abundance: few

CDR3aa: AWTRAGGIDEQF
j_gene: TRBJ2-1
v_gene: TRBV30
abundance: many

CDR3aa: AIRGGDNEQF
j_gene: TRBJ2-1
v_gene: TRBV10-3
abundance: many

CDR3aa: SVYRVEGSTEAF
j_gene: TRBJ1-1
v_gene: TRBV29-1
abundance: few

CDR3aa: ASSSTGANSNQPQH
j_gene: TRBJ1-5
v_gene: TRBV6-5
abundance: few

CDR3aa: ASSGTGVSGANVLT
j_gene: TRBJ2-6
v_gene: TRBV9
abundance: NA

CDR3aa: SARRTDLSYGYT
j_gene: TRBJ1-2
v_gene: TRBV20-1
abundance: many

CDR3aa: SAPRGVQY
j_gene: TRBJ2-4
v_gene: TRBV20-1
abundance: many

CDR3aa: SAQQISDTQY
j_gene: TRBJ2-3
v_gene: TRBV20-1
abundance: NA

CDR3aa: SVDRGRPQY
j_gene: TRBJ2-5
v_gene: TRBV29-1
abundance: NA

CDR3aa: ASSLLGQGYGYT
j_gene: TRBJ1-2
v_gene: TRBV5-1
abundance: few

CDR3aa: ASSYFGNYEQY
j_gene: TRBJ2-7
v_gene: TRBV6-2/TRBV6-3
abundance: many

CDR3aa: ASSGRGPYEQY
j_gene: TRBJ2-7
v_gene: TRBV6-6
abundance: NA

CDR3aa: ASSQVLSNQPQH
j_gene: TRBJ1-5
v_gene: TRBV4-3
abundance: NA

CDR3aa: ASSLGGDEQF
j_gene: TRBJ2-1
v_gene: TRBV7-9
abundance: many

CDR3aa: SARVPGGRSQETQY
j_gene: TRBJ2-5
v_gene: TRBV20-1
abundance: few

CDR3aa: ASSPRTGVGNQPQH
j_gene: TRBJ1-5
v_gene: TRBV3-1
abundance: NA

CDR3aa: ASSRNGQLNTEAF
j_gene: TRBJ1-1
v_gene: TRBV6-1
abundance: NA

CDR3aa: ASSPSGTGEQEAYGYT
j_gene: TRBJ1-2
v_gene: TRBV4-2
abundance: few

CDR3aa: AWSHRGGQPQH
j_gene: TRBJ1-5
v_gene: TRBV30
abundance: NA

CDR3aa: ASSPGGGSTDTQY
j_gene: TRBJ2-3
v_gene: TRBV4-3
abundance: many

CDR3aa: ASSLDRGPLYEQY
j_gene: TRBJ2-7
v_gene: TRBV7-2
abundance: many

CDR3aa: ASTRGPNSPLH
j_gene: TRBJ1-6
v_gene: TRBV5-1
abundance: many

CDR3aa: ASREGGGSNTEAF
j_gene: TRBJ1-1
v_gene: TRBV7-2
abundance: many

CDR3aa: ASSYSGLAGDRTDTQY
j_gene: TRBJ2-3
v_gene: TRBV6-5
abundance: few

CDR3aa: SAGSSGRDIQY
j_gene: TRBJ2-4
v_gene: TRBV20-1
abundance: NA

CDR3aa: ASSPLRDSKEKLF
j_gene: TRBJ1-4
v_gene: TRBV11-2
abundance: NA

CDR3aa: ASSPIGASGSGIQY
j_gene: TRBJ2-4
v_gene: TRBV18
abundance: many

CDR3aa: ASRGSGIEQF
j_gene: TRBJ2-1
v_gene: TRBV6-4
abundance: few

CDR3aa: ASLRRSTDTQY
j_gene: TRBJ2-3
v_gene: TRBV6-1
abundance: many

CDR3aa: ASSLGWGQTNNEQF
j_gene: TRBJ2-1
v_gene: TRBV7-2
abundance: NA

CDR3aa: AISRGREYEQY
j_gene: TRBJ2-7
v_gene: TRBV10-3
abundance: NA

CDR3aa: ASTSFRTANIEKLF
j_gene: TRBJ1-4
v_gene: TRBV4-2
abundance: NA

CDR3aa: SVEGTGRRDEQY
j_gene: TRBJ2-7
v_gene: TRBV29-1
abundance: NA

CDR3aa: ASSLVASGEGDTQY
j_gene: TRBJ2-3
v_gene: TRBV5-5
abundance: NA

CDR3aa: SAREPRQETQY
j_gene: TRBJ2-5
v_gene: TRBV20-1
abundance: few

CDR3aa: SAKTGAANEQF
j_gene: TRBJ2-1
v_gene: TRBV29-1
abundance: many

CDR3aa: ASSSRWGGEQY
j_gene: TRBJ2-7
v_gene: TRBV5-6
abundance: few

CDR3aa: ASALGTGVTGNQPQH
j_gene: TRBJ1-5
v_gene: TRBV6-1
abundance: once

CDR3aa: ASSQDLLAGGNEQF
j_gene: TRBJ2-1
v_gene: TRBV14
abundance: many

CDR3aa: SARDLDFTKRVSSYEQY
j_gene: TRBJ2-7
v_gene: TRBV20-1
abundance: NA

CDR3aa: ACSLTRGQLWDNERF
j_gene: TRBJ2-1
v_gene: TRBV3-1
abundance: NA

CDR3aa: SARVGTGYNEQF
j_gene: TRBJ2-1
v_gene: TRBV20-1
abundance: few

CDR3aa: ASTAAGTGVGEQY
j_gene: TRBJ2-7
v_gene: TRBV27
abundance: few

CDR3aa: SAPGPAYNEQF
j_gene: TRBJ2-1
v_gene: TRBV20-1
abundance: few